The T cell receptor (beta chain) under discussion was sequenced for a study of chemoradiotherapy in HPV16-positive cancers (dated by TCRdb to between 2020 and 2023). Regarding the study in general: Candidate HPV-specific T-cell clones and common TCR motifs were defined by functional T-cell assays performed on cells from two HPV16-positive patients. The study asked whether T-cell immunity to the HPV oncoproteins E6 and E7 changes during chemoradiotherapy and whether this immunity affects survival. Next, the candidate HPV-specific TCRs and motifs were followed in TCR repertoires from roughly 90 patients with HPV-related cancers. Results the study describes overall, beyond this receptor: Improved recurrence-free survival in HPV16-positive patients was associated with expansion of HPV-responsive T cells during chemoradiotherapy. Expansion of candidate HPV-specific clones and E7-related TCR motifs was observed in the tumor microenvironment during treatment, whereas no such expansion was observed for non-HPV-specific T cells. The survival association was reported for HPV16-positive patients, and the functional definition of HPV-specific T cells was derived from only two HPV16-positive patients.

Library generation was performed with the immunoSEQ multiplex PCR assay. What TCRdb holds here is the immuneACCESS table cut down to in-frame rearrangements. Part of the clones is not present; checked against another copy, under half of the missing clones reflect an unresolved V gene, and the others are unexplained. This sample comprises about 9,000 clones, 70% to 90% of them detected only once. The ten largest clonotypes hold approximately 3.5% of the sample. A remark on this clone: This receptor's antigen is unknown. Qualities for individual bases were not recorded, and no much larger clone is one base off.

Because repertoires were sampled repeatedly during chemoradiotherapy, clonal expansion in the tumor microenvironment could be followed. Trimming removed 0 bases from V and 14 bases from J, leaving 12 bases between the germline ends. From the cysteine through the phenylalanine, the CDR3 covers 12 amino acids. The kept DNA is CDR3 alone, 36 bases in frame from the first base. CDR1 SGHRS and CDR2 YFSETQ were looked up in the germline V gene. Sequencing used blood, obtained from a patient who underwent chemoradiotherapy. The TCR sequence derives from a human donor with HPV-associated anogenital cancer. The sequence is built from TRBV5-1 and TRBJ2-1, with the D gene too uncertain to name. In nucleotides, the sequence is TGCGCCAGCAGCTTGGAACCATCTAAGGAGTTCTTC. It translates to CASSLEPSKEFF.